Presented here are 12 T cell receptor beta chains from one specimen sequenced in a study of blood T cell repertoires in COVID-19. Assay used: immunoSEQ multiplex PCR; TCRdb lists only in-frame clones, some missing. The sample yields 250,000 to 350,000 clones, more than 80% seen once. The sequencing sample was made of peripheral blood. The receptors derive from a woman aged 45 to 65 with COVID-19, enrolled during active disease.

The gene calls are TRBV30 and TRBJ1-4; D gene ambiguous. V gave up 0 bases and J gave up 4 bases, with 9 bases separating them. CDR3 length equals 14 residues. The germline V gene has CDR1 GTSNPN and CDR2 SVGIG (reference sequence). The CDR3 sequence: CAWSVGSHNEKLFF. The CDR3 DNA is TGTGCCTGGAGTGTGGGCAGCCATAATGAAAAACTGTTTTTT.

The gene calls are TRBV24-1 and TRBJ2-7, with D maybe TRBD1 (6 bases). CDR3 length: 15 residues. Germline V lookup: CDR1 KGHDR, CDR2 SFDVKD. V dropped 4 bases and J dropped 0 bases, with 12 bases sitting between them. The CDR3 loop reads CATSDRTDFSYEQYF. The CDR3 DNA follows: TGTGCCACCAGTGACCGGACAGATTTCTCCTACGAGCAGTACTTC.

The V and J genes are TRBV19 and TRBJ2-3, with 8 bases aligning to TRBD2. The CDR3 consists of 17 residues. Trimming took 3 bases from V and 4 from J; bases not matched to a gene: 12. Looked up from germline, CDR1 is LNHDA and CDR2 is SQIVND (reference sequence). CDR3 residues: CASSIKGASGPADTQYF. For the CDR3, the DNA is TGTGCCAGTAGTATTAAGGGAGCTAGCGGGCCCGCAGATACGCAGTATTTT.

The chain joins TRBV3-1 (or the pseudogene TRBV3-2) to TRBJ2-7, with 10 bases identical to TRBD1. Germline loops: CDR1 LGHDT, CDR2 YNNKEL (reference sequence). Trimming at V came to 1 base and at J to 8 bases, leaving 11 bases not matched to a gene. This CDR3 spans 16 amino acids. For the CDR3, the DNA is TGTGCCAGCAGCCAAGGTTTTGGGACAGGGGATCGGAAGCAGTACTTC. It yields the protein CASSQGFGTGDRKQYF.

The chain is built from TRBV27 and TRBJ2-5; D not certain. There are 15 residues in the CDR3. Germline V lookup: CDR1 MNHEY, CDR2 SMNVEV (reference sequence). The V end was cut by 5 bases, the J end by 4 bases, with 17 bases between. In DNA, the CDR3 is TGTGCCAGCAGTAGCTACCAGGCAGTAAGAGAGACCCAGTACTTC. It specifies CASSSYQAVRETQYF.

CDR3 nucleotide sequence: TGCGCCAGCAGCCGAACTAGCGGGAGGCAGGATACGCAGTATTTT. Encoded protein: CASSRTSGRQDTQYF. The J gene is TRBJ2-3, the V gene TRBV4-1; TRBD2 matches 12 bases. Germline-derived CDR1 and CDR2 are MGHRA and YSYEKL. The CDR3 contains 15 residues. V dropped 4 bases and J dropped 6; count of bases not matched to a gene: 5.

CDR3 loop: CASSSGFHEGNTIYF. The CDR3 region has the DNA TGCGCCAGCAGCTCCGGGTTCCACGAAGGAAACACCATATATTTT. The chain is built from TRBV4-1 and TRBJ1-3; no reliable D call. This CDR3 has 15 residues. V was clipped by 5 bases and J by 4 bases, with 15 bases between them. In germline, CDR1 is MGHRA, CDR2 YSYEKL.

The chain joins TRBV6-5 to TRBJ1-5; TRBD1 matches at 10 bases. The germline CDR1 and CDR2 sequences are MNHEY and SVGAGI. The V and J ends lost 5 bases and 6 bases, in that order; junction bases with no gene match: 4. This CDR3 has 14 residues. For the CDR3, the DNA is TGTGCCAGCAGTCGGGACAGGGGAAGTCAGCCCCAGCATTTT. Encoded protein: CASSRDRGSQPQHF.

This chain joins TRBV13 and TRBJ2-2, with 8 bases identical to TRBD2. The CDR3 runs to 16 residues. CDR1 and CDR2 (germline): PRHDT, FYEKMQ (reference sequence). V was clipped by 3 bases and J by 3 bases; unmatched bases: 6. The CDR3 nucleotides read TGTGCCAGCAGCTTTTCCGGGACTAGGGACACCGGGGAGCTGTTTTTT. It yields the protein CASSFSGTRDTGELFF. The variable domain in full, completed from reference TRBV13 and TRBJ2-2, reads AAGVIQSPRHLIKEKRETATLKCYPIPRHDTVYWYQQGPGQDPQFLISFYEKMQSDKGSIPDRFSAQQFSDYHSELNMSSLELGDSALYFCASSFSGTRDTGELFFGEGSRLTVL.

This chain joins TRBV3-1 (or the pseudogene TRBV3-2) and TRBJ2-2, with D maybe TRBD2 (6 bases). V gave up 4 bases and J gave up 5 bases, with 11 bases separating them. Per germline, CDR1 LGHDT and CDR2 YNNKEL (reference sequence). The CDR3 has 14 residues. The CDR3 here is CASSPLAGTGELFF. CDR3 bases: TGTGCCAGCAGCCCCTTGGCGGGGACCGGGGAGCTGTTTTTT.

The rearrangement joins TRBV5-4 to TRBJ2-2; perhaps TRBD2 as D (5 bases). V was cut by 2 bases and J by 5 bases, with 16 bases left in between. The CDR3 is 16 residues long. CDR1 and CDR2 (germline): SGHNT, YYREEE (reference sequence). For the CDR3, the DNA is TGTGCCAGCAGCTTAGGACTCACCTCCCGGACCGGGGAGCTGTTTTTT. This translates into CASSLGLTSRTGELFF. Drawing the rest from reference TRBV5-4 and TRBJ2-2, the complete variable domain is ETGVTQSPTHLIKTRGQQVTLRCSSQSGHNTVSWYQQALGQGPQFIFQYYREEENGRGNFPPRFSGLQFPNYSSELNVNALELDDSALYLCASSLGLTSRTGELFFGEGSRLTVL.

This rearrangement joins TRBV4-1 to TRBJ2-7; D uncertain. Germline CDR1 MGHRA, CDR2 YSYEKL. The CDR3 runs to 15 residues. The V end was cut by 2 bases, the J end by 4 bases, with 15 bases between. The CDR3 is CASSQFPPPSYEQYF. The DNA of the CDR3 is TGCGCCAGCAGCCAATTTCCCCCCCCCAGTTACGAGCAGTACTTC.